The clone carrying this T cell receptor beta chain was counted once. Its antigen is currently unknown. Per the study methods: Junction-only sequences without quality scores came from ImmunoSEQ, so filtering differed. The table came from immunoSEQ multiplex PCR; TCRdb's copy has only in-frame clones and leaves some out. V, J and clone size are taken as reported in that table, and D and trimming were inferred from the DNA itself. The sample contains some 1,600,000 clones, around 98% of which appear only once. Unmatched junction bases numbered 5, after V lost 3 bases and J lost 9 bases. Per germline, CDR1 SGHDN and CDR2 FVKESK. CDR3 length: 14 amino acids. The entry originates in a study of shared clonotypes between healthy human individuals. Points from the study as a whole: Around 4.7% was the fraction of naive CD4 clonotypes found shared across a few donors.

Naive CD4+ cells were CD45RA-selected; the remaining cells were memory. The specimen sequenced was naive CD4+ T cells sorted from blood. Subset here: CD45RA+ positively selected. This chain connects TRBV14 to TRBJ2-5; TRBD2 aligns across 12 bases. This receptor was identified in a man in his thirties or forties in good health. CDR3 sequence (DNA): TGTGCCAGCAGCCAGACTAGCGGGAGAGGGCCCCAGTACTTC. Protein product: CASSQTSGRGPQYF.